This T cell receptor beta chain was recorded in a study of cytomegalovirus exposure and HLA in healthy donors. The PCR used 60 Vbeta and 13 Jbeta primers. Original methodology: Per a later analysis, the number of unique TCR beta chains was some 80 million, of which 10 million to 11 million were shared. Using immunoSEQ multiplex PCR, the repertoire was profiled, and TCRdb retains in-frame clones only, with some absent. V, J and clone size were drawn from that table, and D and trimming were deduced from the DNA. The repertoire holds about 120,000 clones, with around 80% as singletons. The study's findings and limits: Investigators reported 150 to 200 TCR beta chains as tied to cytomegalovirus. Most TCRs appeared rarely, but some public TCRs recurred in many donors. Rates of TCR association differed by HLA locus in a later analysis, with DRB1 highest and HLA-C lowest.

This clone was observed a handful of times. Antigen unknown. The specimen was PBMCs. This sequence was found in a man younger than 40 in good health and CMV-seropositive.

The CDR3 nucleotides are TGTGCCAGCAGCGGCAGTAGCGGGACGACCTCGACCGGGGAGCTGTTTTTT. Its translation is CASSGSSGTTSTGELFF. The chain joins TRBV9 to TRBJ2-2, with 8 nucleotides matching TRBD2. Germline CDR1 is SGDLS and CDR2 is YYNGEE. V dropped 3 bases and J dropped 5; count of bases not matched to a gene: 12. CDR3 size: 17 residues.